A selection of T cell receptor beta chains follows, all from one sample in a study of sequential checkpoint blockade in melanoma. Clones were read by immunoSEQ multiplex PCR, and TCRdb kept only the in-frame ones, dropping some. The sample includes over 4,500 clones, about 30% of them seen just once. The material was tumor tissue (inferred from file names), obtained from a patient given nivolumab and ipilimumab in sequence. Every receptor here comes from a human donor with melanoma. Each CDR3 is given with its conserved first and last residue. The D gene is left open where the match is weak. Rows may omit the clone size; those that give it use once, few, many or a size class.

CDR3 protein | CDR3 DNA | J gene | D gene | clone size | V gene
CASSLWSSGSSYEQYF | TGTGCCAGCAGTTTATGGTCTAGCGGGAGCTCCTACGAGCAGTACTTC | TRBJ2-7 | TRBD2 | NA | TRBV28
CASSPTGGDEKLFF | TGCGCCAGCAGCCCGACAGGGGGCGACGAAAAACTGTTTTTT | TRBJ1-4 | TRBD1 | NA | TRBV5-1
CAWSVRGATPGEQYF | TGTGCCTGGAGTGTAAGGGGGGCCACCCCTGGCGAGCAGTACTTC | TRBJ2-7 | NA | few | TRBV30
CASSLSGRAGTEGWEFF | TGTGCCAGCAGTTTATCTGGTCGAGCGGGAACTGAGGGCTGGGAGTTCTTC | TRBJ2-1 | TRBD2 | once | TRBV28
CASSLNTASYEQYF | TGTGCCAGCAGCCTTAACACGGCCTCCTACGAGCAGTACTTC | TRBJ2-7 | NA | few | TRBV6-8
CASSNRDRGWQETQYF | TGTGCCAGCAGCAACCGGGACAGGGGGTGGCAAGAGACCCAGTACTTC | TRBJ2-5 | NA | NA | TRBV21-1
CASSLAQTGTGGSSGANVLTF | TGTGCCAGCAGCTTAGCCCAGACCGGGACAGGGGGTAGCTCTGGGGCCAACGTCCTGACTTTC | TRBJ2-6 | TRBD1 | many | TRBV7-2
CASSPWDKAYEQYF | TGTGCCAGCAGTCCGTGGGACAAGGCCTACGAGCAGTACTTC | TRBJ2-7 | NA | few | TRBV6-8
CASSYSIANIQYF | TGTGCCAGCAGTTACTCAATAGCCAACATTCAGTACTTC | TRBJ2-4 | NA | few | TRBV6-8
CASSLDRGPYNEQFF | TGTGCCAGCAGCCTAGACAGGGGGCCATACAATGAGCAGTTCTTC | TRBJ2-1 | TRBD1 | many | TRBV11-3
CASSSQPGPRGGYTF | TGTGCCAGCAGTTCTCAACCAGGGCCCCGGGGTGGCTACACCTTC | TRBJ1-2 | NA | many | TRBV6-8
CASSLGTGAYEQYF | TGCGCCAGCAGCCTAGGGACAGGGGCCTACGAGCAGTACTTC | TRBJ2-7 | TRBD1 | once | TRBV5-1
CASSLGTSGYSTDTQYF | TGTGCCAGCAGTTTAGGGACTAGCGGGTATAGCACAGATACGCAGTATTTT | TRBJ2-3 | TRBD2 | NA | TRBV28
CASSYVAGAQYF | TGTGCCAGCAGTTACGTAGCGGGGGCTCAGTACTTC | TRBJ2-7 | TRBD2 | NA | TRBV6-8
CASNNGQRLGYGYTF | TGTGCCAGCAACAACGGACAGCGCCTAGGCTATGGCTACACCTTC | TRBJ1-2 | NA | few | TRBV28
CASSLEMTGYNEQFF | TGTGCCAGCAGCTTAGAAATGACAGGGTACAATGAGCAGTTCTTC | TRBJ2-1 | TRBD1 | large | TRBV11-3
CASRDRDRVNTEAFF | TGTGCCAGCAGAGACCGGGACAGGGTGAACACTGAAGCTTTCTTT | TRBJ1-1 | TRBD1 | large | TRBV6-8
CASSNDNYGYTF | TGTGCCAGCAGTAATGACAACTATGGCTACACCTTC | TRBJ1-2 | NA | NA | TRBV28
CASSVQDSGNTIYF | TGTGCCAGCAGCGTGCAGGACTCTGGAAACACCATATATTTT | TRBJ1-3 | NA | NA | TRBV11-3
CSVGGREKGRTDTQYF | TGCAGCGTTGGGGGACGGGAGAAGGGGCGGACAGATACGCAGTATTTT | TRBJ2-3 | NA | NA | TRBV29-1
CASSSLTSVYEQFF | TGTGCCAGCAGCTCACTGACTAGTGTCTATGAGCAGTTCTTC | TRBJ2-1 | NA | NA | TRBV28
CASTRTGSGNEQFF | TGTGCCAGCACCCGGACGGGGTCGGGGAATGAGCAGTTCTTC | TRBJ2-1 | NA | medium-sized | TRBV6-8
CASSARSGFYTEAFF | TGTGCCAGCAGTGCGCGAAGCGGCTTTTACACTGAAGCTTTCTTT | TRBJ1-1 | NA | few | TRBV25-1
CASNQDRGNTIYF | TGTGCCAGCAATCAGGACAGAGGAAACACCATATATTTT | TRBJ1-3 | NA | medium-sized | TRBV6-8
CASSTPRTGKAGNTIYF | TGTGCCAGTAGTACCCCCCGGACCGGCAAAGCTGGAAACACCATATATTTT | TRBJ1-3 | NA | once | TRBV19
CASSQESRTPNYGYTF | TGCGCCAGCAGCCAAGAATCTCGGACTCCTAACTATGGCTACACCTTC | TRBJ1-2 | NA | few | TRBV1
CASLTGLTDQETQYF | TGCGCCAGCCTGACAGGGCTCACTGACCAAGAGACCCAGTACTTC | TRBJ2-5 | TRBD1 | NA | TRBV5-1
CASTPGGGNYGYTF | TGTGCCAGCACCCCTGGGGGAGGGAACTATGGCTACACCTTC | TRBJ1-2 | NA | medium-sized | TRBV11-3
CASSPPGLRTYNEQFF | TGTGCCAGCTCACCCCCCGGGCTACGGACCTACAATGAGCAGTTCTTC | TRBJ2-1 | NA | once | TRBV18
CASSARQGTGELFF | TGTGCCAGCAGCGCACGACAGGGAACCGGGGAGCTGTTTTTT | TRBJ2-2 | TRBD1 | NA | TRBV11-3
CASSLMKTSGKYEQYF | TGTGCCAGCAGCTTAATGAAAACTAGCGGAAAGTACGAGCAGTACTTC | TRBJ2-7 | TRBD2 | medium-sized | TRBV11-3
CASSRGSVGDTQYF | TGTGCCAGCAGTCGCGGTAGCGTTGGAGATACGCAGTATTTT | TRBJ2-3 | NA | few | TRBV6-8
CASSLTGLTDQPQHF | TGTGCCAGCAGTTTGACGGGTTTGACCGATCAGCCCCAGCATTTT | TRBJ1-5 | NA | NA | TRBV28
CASSVLNYGYTF | TGTGCCAGCAGTGTTTTAAACTATGGCTACACCTTC | TRBJ1-2 | NA | NA | TRBV9
CASSYVGPIIEKLFF | TGTGCCAGCAGTTACGTCGGACCGATTATTGAAAAACTGTTTTTT | TRBJ1-4 | NA | NA | TRBV6-8
CASSLLAGNYEQYF | TGTGCCAGCAGTTTACTAGCGGGAAACTACGAGCAGTACTTC | TRBJ2-7 | TRBD2 | NA | TRBV28
CASSEGLGISYEQYF | TGTGCCAGCAGCGAGGGACTAGGGATTTCCTACGAGCAGTACTTC | TRBJ2-7 | TRBD2 | few | TRBV9
CASSEVGGRSGNIQYF | TGTGCCAGCAGTGAAGTTGGGGGGCGGAGTGGGAACATTCAGTACTTC | TRBJ2-4 | NA | NA | TRBV6-1
CASSRQGHNEKLFF | TGTGCCAGTAGCCGACAGGGGCATAATGAAAAACTGTTTTTT | TRBJ1-4 | TRBD1 | NA | TRBV19
CASSTRTGSSSGNTIYF | TGTGCCAGCAGCACAAGGACAGGCTCTTCCTCTGGAAACACCATATATTTT | TRBJ1-3 | TRBD1 | few | TRBV11-3
CASRPSGGYYNEQFF | TGTGCCAGCAGACCAAGCGGGGGCTACTACAATGAGCAGTTCTTC | TRBJ2-1 | TRBD2 | few | TRBV6-8
CASSLQGVSQPQHF | TGTGCCAGCAGCTTGCAGGGGGTGAGTCAGCCCCAGCATTTT | TRBJ1-5 | TRBD1 | many | TRBV7-7
CSVSQGPLSGNTIYF | TGCAGCGTGTCCCAGGGCCCCCTCTCTGGAAACACCATATATTTT | TRBJ1-3 | NA | NA | TRBV29-1
CASSYQDRRDTQYF | TGTGCCAGCAGTTACCAGGACAGAAGAGATACGCAGTATTTT | TRBJ2-3 | NA | medium-sized | TRBV6-8
CASSQQGGRNQPQHF | TGTGCCAGCAGCCAACAGGGGGGACGGAATCAGCCCCAGCATTTT | TRBJ1-5 | TRBD1 | few | TRBV11-3
CASSIRLSSYNEQFF | TGTGCCAGTAGTATACGTCTGAGCTCCTACAATGAGCAGTTCTTC | TRBJ2-1 | NA | NA | TRBV19
CATKITGTRQETQYF | TGTGCCACAAAGATAACCGGGACTCGACAAGAGACCCAGTACTTC | TRBJ2-5 | NA | NA | TRBV9
CASSYSIQGLGYTF | TGTGCCAGCAGTTACTCTATTCAGGGACTTGGCTACACCTTC | TRBJ1-2 | NA | NA | TRBV6-8
CASGLDPGTNEKLFF | TGTGCTAGTGGTTTGGATCCAGGGACTAATGAAAAACTGTTTTTT | TRBJ1-4 | NA | NA | TRBV12-5
CASSSGSGASEAFF | TGTGCCAGCAGTTCGGGTTCAGGGGCAAGTGAAGCTTTCTTT | TRBJ1-1 | NA | many | TRBV7-1
CASSSTGGSGNTIYF | TGTGCCAGCAGTTCAACAGGGGGCTCTGGAAACACCATATATTTT | TRBJ1-3 | TRBD1 | NA | TRBV6-8
CASSPSGLAGMKNEQFF | TGTGCCAGCAGTCCATCCGGACTAGCGGGGATGAAAAATGAGCAGTTCTTC | TRBJ2-1 | TRBD2 | few | TRBV6-8
CASLGAFTDTQYF | TGTGCCAGCCTTGGGGCGTTCACAGATACGCAGTATTTT | TRBJ2-3 | NA | few | TRBV6-8
CASSAAGISTGELFF | TGTGCCAGCAGTGCGGCAGGGATTAGCACCGGGGAGCTGTTTTTT | TRBJ2-2 | NA | NA | TRBV6-8
CASSPGGSGRDEQFF | TGTGCCAGCAGCCCCGGGGGTAGCGGGAGGGATGAGCAGTTCTTC | TRBJ2-1 | TRBD2 | NA | TRBV11-3
CASSSLGRRYEQYF | TGTGCCAGCAGTTCGCTCGGACGGAGATACGAGCAGTACTTC | TRBJ2-7 | NA | few | TRBV6-8
CASSLSQGTMGEQYF | TGCGCCAGCAGCTTGAGCCAGGGAACTATGGGCGAGCAGTACTTC | TRBJ2-7 | NA | NA | TRBV5-1